Below are 27 T cell receptor beta chains sequenced from a single sample in a study of CD8 T cells in Susac syndrome. RNA, at roughly 0.45 to 1 ug, was reverse transcribed with random hexamers. Using its own MiXCR run on the immunoSEQ multiplex PCR reads, TCRdb lists one record per CDR3 protein. The sample lists around 160,000 distinct CDR3 sequences, 90% to 95% seen once, with about 0.13% in the top ten. What was sequenced was CD4+ T cells from PBMCs. Every receptor here comes from a human donor in good health.

The V and J genes are TRBV25-1 and TRBJ1-1, with 8 bases lining up with TRBD1. The CDR3 length is 14 residues. After removal of 7 bases from V and 0 bases from J, the junction contained 4 bases not matched to a gene. The germline gives CDR1 MGHDK, CDR2 SYGVNS. The CDR3 region is CASIGQGVNTEAFF. The DNA of the CDR3 is TGTGCCAGCATCGGACAGGGTGTGAACACTGAAGCTTTCTTT. Combining the CDR3 with reference TRBV25-1 and TRBJ1-1 gives the whole variable domain EADIYQTPRYLVIGTGKKITLECSQTMGHDKMYWYQQDPGMELHLIHYSYGVNSTEKGDLSSESTVSRIRTEHFPLTLESARPSHTSQYLCASIGQGVNTEAFFGQGTRLTVV.

The chain recombines TRBV9 with TRBJ2-7, with D uncertain. CDR3 size: 15 residues. V lost 3 bases and J 4 bases, leaving 17 bases between the germline ends. CDR1 SGDLS and CDR2 YYNGEE come from the germline V gene. The chain's CDR3 is CASSADLETSYEQYF. Here the CDR3 DNA reads TGTGCCAGCAGCGCTGACCTCGAGACATCATACGAGCAGTACTTC.

The rearrangement links TRBV9 to TRBJ2-3; 8 positions match TRBD2. The CDR3 sequence is 16 residues long. Germline assignment: CDR1 SGDLS and CDR2 YYNGEE. V shed 0 bases and J 6 bases; nucleotides not matched to a gene: 9. The CDR3 nucleotides are TGTGCCAGCAGCGTAGGGACTAGCCCTGGGGGCGATACGCAGTATTTT. Amino acids: CASSVGTSPGGDTQYF. The full variable domain, rest sourced from reference TRBV9 and TRBJ2-3, is DSGVTQTPKHLITATGQRVTLRCSPRSGDLSVYWYQQSLDQGLQFLIQYYNGEERAKGNILERFSAQQFPDLHSELNLSSLELGDSALYFCASSVGTSPGGDTQYFGPGTRLTVL.

V gene TRBV20-1 combines with J gene TRBJ2-6; D is unclear. The CDR3 loop spans 14 amino acids. V was shortened by 5 bases and J by 0 bases, with 8 bases between the two germline ends. Germline V lookup: CDR1 DFQATT, CDR2 SNEGSKA (reference sequence). CDR3 nucleotide sequence: TGCAGTGCTCCCAGGAACTCTGGGGCCAACGTCCTGACTTTC. Translating gives CSAPRNSGANVLTF.

The rearrangement joins TRBV20-1 to TRBJ2-1; the D is unclear. V was shortened by 6 bases and J by 5 bases, with 8 bases between the two germline ends. CDR3 length equals 11 residues. CDR1 and CDR2 (germline): DFQATT, SNEGSKA (reference sequence). CDR3 sequence reads: CSAPEDNEQFF. The CDR3 coding sequence is TGCAGTGCCCCTGAAGACAATGAGCAGTTCTTC.

The rearrangement links TRBV4-2 to TRBJ1-1; D perhaps matches TRBD1 (5 bases). The CDR3 has 15 residues. V was shortened by 1 base and J by 0 bases, with 9 bases between the two germline ends. The germline V gene encodes CDR1 LGHNA and CDR2 YNFKEQ. CDR3 nucleotide sequence: TGTGCCAGCAGCCAAGGGCTACAGGTGAACACTGAAGCTTTCTTT. Its protein product is CASSQGLQVNTEAFF.

V gene TRBV29-1 combines with J gene TRBJ2-7, with D uncertain. This CDR3 has 13 residues. V gave up 2 bases and J gave up 5 bases, with 13 bases separating them. Germline assignment: CDR1 SQVTM and CDR2 ANQGSEA. The CDR3 loop reads CSVERGSGDEQYF. The CDR3 DNA sequence: TGCAGCGTTGAACGAGGCTCGGGCGACGAGCAGTACTTC.

The chain joins TRBV12-3 or TRBV12-4 to TRBJ2-7, with D possibly being TRBD1 (8 bases). Between the trimmed V and J ends, which lost 6 bases and 1 base, there was a span of 22 bases. The CDR3 is made up of 17 amino acids. CDR3 residues: CASSPGQGARGSYEQYF. In DNA form, the CDR3 reads TGTGCCAGCAGCCCCGGCCAGGGGGCGCGGGGGTCCTACGAGCAGTACTTC.

The rearrangement joins TRBV29-1 to TRBJ1-4, with TRBD1 matching over 9 bases. There are 13 residues in the CDR3. Per germline, CDR1 SQVTM and CDR2 ANQGSEA. After removal of 8 bases from V and 5 bases from J, the junction contained 6 bases not matched to a gene. CDR3 residues: CSITGGLNEKLFF. For the CDR3, the DNA is TGCAGCATTACAGGGGGCCTGAATGAAAAACTGTTTTTT.

CDR3 residues: CSARTGGLATPLHF. For the CDR3, the DNA is TGCAGTGCTAGGACAGGGGGCTTGGCGACACCCCTCCACTTT. This chain joins TRBV20-1 and TRBJ1-6; 10 nucleotides align to TRBD1. Germline values: CDR1 DFQATT, CDR2 SNEGSKA (reference sequence). Germline trimming cut 3 bases from V and 11 bases from J; bases unmatched to any gene: 7. This CDR3 spans 14 amino acids.

The chain links TRBV6-6 to TRBJ2-7; maybe TRBD2 (6 bases). The CDR3 spans 14 residues. The germline gives CDR1 MNHNY, CDR2 SVGAGI (reference sequence). Between the trimmed V and J ends, which lost 6 bases and 0 bases, there was a span of 12 bases. In nucleotides, the CDR3 is TGTGCCAGCAGAGATGGAGGGAGCTCCTACGAGCAGTACTTC. Its protein is CASRDGGSSYEQYF.

V gene TRBV7-9 combines with J gene TRBJ1-2; unclear D gene. The germline gives CDR1 SEHNR, CDR2 FQNEAQ (reference sequence). V was clipped by 3 bases and J by 3 bases, with 5 bases between them. The CDR3 consists of 12 residues. The DNA of the CDR3 is TGTGCCAGCAGCTTTGGGGACTATGGCTACACCTTC. This translates into CASSFGDYGYTF. The full variable domain, with the rest looked up from reference TRBV7-9 and TRBJ1-2, is DTGVSQNPRHKITKRGQNVTFRCDPISEHNRLYWYRQTLGQGPEFLTYFQNEAQLEKSRLLSDRFSAERPKGSFSTLEIQRTEQGDSAMYLCASSFGDYGYTFGSGTRLTVV.

The chain couples TRBV29-1 to TRBJ1-1; 9 bases are a match to TRBD1. This CDR3 region has 14 residues. Germline CDR1 and CDR2: SQVTM and ANQGSEA. As DNA, the CDR3 is TGCGTCGTAGGACAGGGGCTCATGAACACTGAAGCTTTCTTT. Its protein is CVVGQGLMNTEAFF. Looking up the rest from reference TRBV29-1 and TRBJ1-1 gives the full variable domain: SAVISQKPSRDICQRGTSLTIQCQVDSQVTMMFWYRQQPGQSLTLIATANQGSEATYESGFVIDKFPISRPNLTFSTLTVSNMSPEDSSIYLCVVGQGLMNTEAFFGQGTRLTVV.

The V call is TRBV5-1, the J call TRBJ2-1; D uncertain. V gave up 0 bases and J gave up 9 bases, with 10 bases separating them. The germline CDR1 and CDR2 sequences are SGHRS and YFSETQ. This CDR3 has 13 amino acids. The CDR3 coding sequence is TGCGCCAGCAGCTTGGAACCCCCTCGTGAGCAGTTCTTC. Its protein product is CASSLEPPREQFF. Supplemented by reference TRBV5-1 and TRBJ2-1, the full variable domain reads KAGVTQTPRYLIKTRGQQVTLSCSPISGHRSVSWYQQTPGQGLQFLFEYFSETQRNKGNFPGRFSGRQFSNSRSEMNVSTLELGDSALYLCASSLEPPREQFFGPGTRLTVL.

This clonotype appeared a single time. V usage is TRBV7-8 and J usage is TRBJ2-1, with 12 positions matching TRBD2. The germline gives CDR1 SGHVS, CDR2 FQNEAQ. With 4 bases clipped from V and 8 bases from J, the junction kept 9 bases outside the gene matches. The CDR3 runs to 16 residues. The CDR3: CASSSSSGGARYEQFF. Written as DNA, the CDR3 is TGTGCCAGCAGCTCGTCTAGCGGGGGGGCGAGGTATGAGCAGTTCTTC.

The chain carries TRBV5-1 and TRBJ1-4; 11 bases are a match to TRBD1. V lost 5 bases, J lost 7 bases, and 4 bases stayed unmatched. The CDR3 contains 14 residues. Germline V lookup: CDR1 SGHRS, CDR2 YFSETQ. The CDR3 protein is CASSTGTGGEKLFF. The DNA for the CDR3 is TGCGCCAGCAGTACCGGGACAGGGGGTGAAAAACTGTTTTTT.

The chain links TRBV25-1 to TRBJ2-3; D unclear. With 4 bases removed from V and 2 bases from J, the gap between germline ends came to 7 bases. The germline gives CDR1 MGHDK, CDR2 SYGVNS. The CDR3 extends over 13 amino acids. In DNA, the CDR3 is TGTGCCAGCAGTGGAGACCACACAGATACGCAGTATTTT. Its protein product is CASSGDHTDTQYF. Using reference TRBV25-1 and TRBJ2-3 for the parts outside the CDR3, the full variable domain is EADIYQTPRYLVIGTGKKITLECSQTMGHDKMYWYQQDPGMELHLIHYSYGVNSTEKGDLSSESTVSRIRTEHFPLTLESARPSHTSQYLCASSGDHTDTQYFGPGTRLTVL.

This chain uses TRBV10-2 with TRBJ2-1, with no clear D. V lost 2 bases to trimming and J lost 5 bases, with 1 base between them. CDR1 is WSHSY and CDR2 is SAAADI in the germline V gene. The CDR3 consists of 11 residues. Here the CDR3 reads CASSEDNEQFF. The CDR3, as DNA: TGCGCCAGCAGTGAGGACAATGAGCAGTTCTTC.

This rearrangement joins TRBV6-2 or TRBV6-3 to TRBJ1-5; TRBD1 matches 8 bases. This CDR3 spans 14 amino acids. Losses at the gene ends were 5 bases for V and 4 bases for J; bases not matched to a gene: 4. Per the germline V gene, CDR1 is MNHEY and CDR2 is SVGEGT. CDR3 in amino acids: CASSPGGKNQPQHF. CDR3 bases: TGTGCCAGCAGTCCAGGGGGCAAGAATCAGCCCCAGCATTTT.

V gene TRBV7-9 combines with J gene TRBJ2-7; 8 bases are a match to TRBD1. Germline lookup yields CDR1 SEHNR and CDR2 FQNEAQ (reference sequence). The CDR3 has 14 amino acids. V shed 5 bases, J shed 5 bases, and the junction held 8 bases outside the gene matches. The CDR3 sequence is CASSPGGQAHEQYF. DNA of the CDR3: TGTGCCAGCAGCCCTGGGGGACAGGCTCACGAGCAGTACTTC.

This rearrangement joins TRBV29-1 to TRBJ1-2, with TRBD1 matching 9 bases. V lost 8 bases, J lost 4 bases, and 17 bases stayed unmatched. Germline values: CDR1 SQVTM, CDR2 ANQGSEA. The CDR3 covers 16 residues. CDR3: CSSAGTGNNNGYGYTF. The DNA of the CDR3 is TGCAGCTCCGCCGGGACAGGGAATAATAACGGCTATGGCTACACCTTC.

A single count supports this clonotype. The genes are TRBV4-3 and TRBJ2-1; 11 positions match TRBD2. This CDR3 region has 15 residues. Germline V lookup: CDR1 LGHNA, CDR2 YSLEER. The junction had 8 bases not matched to a gene; V was cut back by 3 bases and J by 10 bases. The CDR3, as DNA: TGCGCCAGCAGCCAGACTAGCGGGGACTTCCGGGAGCAGTTCTTC. Its protein is CASSQTSGDFREQFF.

The chain joins TRBV29-1 to TRBJ1-2, with TRBD1 as a possible D gene (5 bases). There are 10 residues in the CDR3. Germline V gives CDR1 SQVTM, CDR2 ANQGSEA. Trimming shortened V by 4 bases and J by 6 bases, and 6 bases separated the two germline ends. The CDR3 loop is CSVVQDGYTF. CDR3 coding DNA: TGCAGCGTTGTACAGGATGGCTACACCTTC.

The rearrangement uses TRBV5-1 and TRBJ2-5, with D perhaps TRBD1 (5 bases). V lost 1 base to trimming and J lost 1 base, with 11 bases between them. The CDR3 runs 15 residues. Germline V CDR1 and CDR2: SGHRS, YFSETQ. The CDR3, as DNA: TGCGCCAGCAGCTTGAACGCAGGGCGCCAAGAGACCCAGTACTTC. This codes for CASSLNAGRQETQYF.

This clonotype occurred a few times. V usage is TRBV19 and J usage is TRBJ1-5, with no clear D. V gave up 5 bases and J gave up 3 bases, with 8 bases separating them. Germline loops: CDR1 LNHDA, CDR2 SQIVND (reference sequence). This CDR3 contains 13 residues. CDR3 sequence reads: CASSSAFNQPQHF. CDR3 sequence (DNA): TGTGCCAGTAGTTCGGCCTTCAATCAGCCCCAGCATTTT.

This clonotype was observed a few times. V and J are TRBV30 and TRBJ1-5, with TRBD1 matching over 7 bases. Per the germline V gene, CDR1 is GTSNPN and CDR2 is SVGIG (reference sequence). With V trimmed by 0 bases and J by 6 bases, 2 bases remained unmatched. The CDR3 contains 13 residues. DNA for the CDR3: TGTGCCTGGAGTGTACAGGGGTCTCAGCCCCAGCATTTT. Translating it yields CAWSVQGSQPQHF. The whole variable domain, remainder taken from reference TRBV30 and TRBJ1-5, is SQTIHQWPATLVQPVGSPLSLECTVEGTSNPNLYWYRQAAGRGLQLLFYSVGIGQISSEVPQNLSASRPQDRQFILSSKKLLLSDSGFYLCAWSVQGSQPQHFGDGTRLSIL.

This rearrangement joins TRBV20-1 to TRBJ2-7, with D possibly being TRBD1 (5 bases). This CDR3 comprises 13 residues. The germline gives CDR1 DFQATT, CDR2 SNEGSKA (reference sequence). V was clipped by 4 bases and J by 6 bases, with 16 bases between them. CDR3 in DNA: TGCAGTGCTAAGGCAGGGATACTACGCGAGCAGTACTTC. It encodes CSAKAGILREQYF.